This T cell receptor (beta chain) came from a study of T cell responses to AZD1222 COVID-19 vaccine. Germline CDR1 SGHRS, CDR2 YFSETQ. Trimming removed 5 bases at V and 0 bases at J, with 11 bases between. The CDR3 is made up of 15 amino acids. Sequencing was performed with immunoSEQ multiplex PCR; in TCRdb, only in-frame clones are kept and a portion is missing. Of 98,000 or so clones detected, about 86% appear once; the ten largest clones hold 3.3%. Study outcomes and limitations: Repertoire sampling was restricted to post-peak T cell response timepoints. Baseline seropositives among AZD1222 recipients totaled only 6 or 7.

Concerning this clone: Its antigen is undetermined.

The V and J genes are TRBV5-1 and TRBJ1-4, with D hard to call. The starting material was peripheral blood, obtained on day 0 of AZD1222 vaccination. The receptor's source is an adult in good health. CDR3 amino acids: CASRGSGATNEKLFF. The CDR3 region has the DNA TGCGCCAGCAGGGGCAGTGGCGCAACTAATGAAAAACTGTTTTTT.